Below, 25 T cell receptor beta chains from the same sample are listed, as sequenced in a study of cytomegalovirus exposure and HLA in healthy donors. Vbeta (60) and Jbeta (13) primers were used in the PCR. Profiled with immunoSEQ multiplex PCR; TCRdb holds only in-frame clones, not every one. Seen here are more than 110,000 clones, roughly 80% observed once, and the top ten hold 1.2%. Sequenced sample: PBMCs. Source of these receptors: a female donor in good health and CMV-seronegative.

The chain has TRBV7-2 and TRBJ1-2; D gene ambiguous. V shed 5 bases and J shed 2 bases, with 9 bases lying between them. The CDR3 is made up of 13 amino acids. The germline V gene has CDR1 SGHTA and CDR2 FQGNSA. CDR3 nucleotide sequence: TGTGCCAGCAGCAGAGCACAGAACTATGGCTACACCTTC. Translated: CASSRAQNYGYTF.

This clone appeared a few times. This chain joins TRBV6-6 and TRBJ1-5; D gene ambiguous. Germline CDR1 is MNHNY and CDR2 is SVGAGI (reference sequence). The CDR3 is 14 amino acids. Trimming took 2 bases from V and 1 from J, leaving 6 bases between them. CDR3 loop: CASSYVESNQPQHF. Written as DNA, the CDR3 is TGTGCCAGCAGTTACGTGGAGAGCAATCAGCCCCAGCATTTT.

J is TRBJ2-1 and V is TRBV25-1; a weak D match, TRBD2 (5 bases). V gave up 6 bases and J gave up 1 base, with 13 bases separating them. The CDR3 sequence is 15 residues long. Per germline, CDR1 MGHDK and CDR2 SYGVNS. CDR3 coding DNA: TGTGCCAGCAGCTGGAGGAAAGGGTCCTACAATGAGCAGTTCTTC. Its translation: CASSWRKGSYNEQFF.

This rearrangement joins TRBV6-1 to TRBJ2-2; 10 bases are a match to TRBD2. The ends lost 4 bases at V and 5 bases at J; junction bases unmatched: 10. Germline V gene lookup returns CDR1 MNHNS and CDR2 SASEGT. This CDR3 comprises 17 residues. Written as DNA, the CDR3 is TGTGCCAGCAGTGGTCTCTCTAGCGGGAGAGATACCGGGGAGCTGTTTTTT. This translates into CASSGLSSGRDTGELFF.

The rearrangement uses TRBV7-9 and TRBJ2-7; possibly TRBD2 for D (6 bases). Germline-derived CDR1 and CDR2 are SEHNR and FQNEAQ (reference sequence). The CDR3 spans 14 residues. V lost 4 bases to trimming and J lost 1 base, with 11 bases between them. CDR3 in DNA: TGTGCCAGCAGCTCGGGACTGACATCCTACGAGCAGTACTTC. Its translation is CASSSGLTSYEQYF.

The chain employs TRBV19 and TRBJ1-1, with D tentatively TRBD1 (5 bases). The CDR3 covers 15 residues. Trimming took 3 bases from V and 0 from J, leaving 11 bases between them. CDR1 is LNHDA and CDR2 is SQIVND in the germline V gene (reference sequence). The CDR3: CASSMGRNMNTEAFF. In DNA, the CDR3 is TGTGCCAGTAGTATGGGGCGGAATATGAACACTGAAGCTTTCTTT.

Turning to this clone: Other DNA sequences in the sample encode the same CDR3. The V call is TRBV9, the J call TRBJ1-1, with D perhaps matching TRBD1 (5 bases). Trimming pared 2 bases from V and 5 bases from J, leaving 10 bases between. This CDR3 has 13 amino acids. Looked up from germline, CDR1 is SGDLS and CDR2 is YYNGEE. This chain's CDR3 is CASSVGGRTEAFF. The CDR3, as DNA: TGTGCCAGCAGCGTTGGGGGGAGGACTGAAGCTTTCTTT.

The J gene is TRBJ2-1, the V gene TRBV7-9, with 8 bases fitting TRBD2. The germline CDR1 and CDR2 sequences are SEHNR and FQNEAQ (reference sequence). The V gene end was trimmed by 7 bases and the J gene end by 7 bases; junction bases not matched to a gene: 12. This CDR3 spans 15 amino acids. The CDR3 loop is CASTGTSGSKNEQFF. DNA for the CDR3: TGTGCCAGCACCGGGACGAGCGGGAGTAAGAATGAGCAGTTCTTC.

The rearrangement joins TRBV7-6 to TRBJ2-1; 12 bases match TRBD1. V trimming: 5 bases; J trimming: 8 bases; junction bases outside the gene matches: 4. This CDR3 region has 14 residues. CDR1 and CDR2 (germline): SGHVS, FNYEAQ. As DNA, the CDR3 is TGTGCCAGCAGCCTCGGGACAGGGGGCGATGAGCAGTTCTTC. Amino acids: CASSLGTGGDEQFF.

The chain recombines TRBV29-1 with TRBJ2-7, with TRBD1 matching over 8 bases. V dropped 5 bases and J dropped 2; count of bases not matched to a gene: 5. Looked up from germline, CDR1 is SQVTM and CDR2 is ANQGSEA. The CDR3 extends over 13 amino acids. CDR3 residues: CSVSTGGPYEQYF. CDR3 DNA sequence: TGCAGCGTTAGTACAGGGGGTCCCTACGAGCAGTACTTC.

V is TRBV7-6 and J is TRBJ1-4; 7 nucleotides align to TRBD1. The germline V gene has CDR1 SGHVS and CDR2 FNYEAQ. V lost 5 bases, J lost 2 bases, and 8 bases stayed unmatched. The CDR3 covers 16 residues. CDR3 nucleotides: TGTGCCAGCAGCCCCCGACAGGGCGCGACTAATGAAAAACTGTTTTTT. Its protein product is CASSPRQGATNEKLFF.

The chain employs TRBV6-6 and TRBJ1-1; D is perhaps TRBD1 (6 bases). Germline assignment: CDR1 MNHNY and CDR2 SVGAGI (reference sequence). With 4 bases removed from V and 5 bases from J, the gap between germline ends came to 17 bases. The CDR3 has 15 amino acids. The CDR3 protein is CASSSGDVAMTEAFF. CDR3 bases: TGTGCCAGCAGTTCAGGGGATGTGGCTATGACTGAAGCTTTCTTT.

This chain links TRBV9 with TRBJ2-7; 8 nucleotides agree with TRBD2. CDR1 and CDR2 from the germline V gene are SGDLS and YYNGEE. This CDR3 comprises 13 residues. V trimming: 3 bases; J trimming: 6 bases; junction bases outside the gene matches: 5. CDR3 bases: TGTGCCAGCAGCGACGGGACTAGGGGCGAGCAGTACTTC. It encodes CASSDGTRGEQYF.

The chain recombines TRBV5-1 with TRBJ2-7; TRBD2 matches at 11 bases. The junction had 3 bases not matched to a gene; V was cut back by 4 bases and J by 3 bases. The CDR3 spans 14 residues. The germline V gene has CDR1 SGHRS and CDR2 YFSETQ. The CDR3 region is CASSLGTSGYEQYF. CDR3 sequence (DNA): TGCGCCAGCAGCCTGGGGACTAGCGGCTACGAGCAGTACTTC.

CDR3 protein: CASSQDSIAGTYNEQFF. The CDR3 DNA reads as TGTGCCAGCAGCCAAGATAGCATAGCGGGGACCTACAATGAGCAGTTCTTC. The V and J genes are TRBV4-2 and TRBJ2-1; 8 bases are shared with TRBD2. This CDR3 has 17 amino acids. Germline V lookup: CDR1 LGHNA, CDR2 YNFKEQ. J was trimmed by 2 bases and V by 0 bases; bases with no gene match: 6.

The chain is built from TRBV15 and TRBJ2-7; D is perhaps TRBD2 (5 bases). Trimming removed 0 bases from V and 3 bases from J, with 9 bases in between. The CDR3 consists of 14 residues. CDR1 is LNHNV, CDR2 YYDKDF, per germline (reference sequence). The CDR3 DNA is TGTGCCACCAGCAGAGACATAGCGATCTACGAGCAGTACTTC. Its protein is CATSRDIAIYEQYF.

The chain carries TRBV6-6 and TRBJ1-1; tentatively, D is TRBD1 (5 bases). Germline CDR1 is MNHNY and CDR2 is SVGAGI (reference sequence). Trimming left V 8 bases short and J 0 bases short, with 10 bases between. This CDR3 has 13 residues. The CDR3 loop reads CASSGLLNTEAFF. CDR3 DNA: TGTGCCAGCTCGGGACTTTTGAACACTGAAGCTTTCTTT.

This rearrangement joins TRBV27 to TRBJ1-5, with TRBD1 matching 8 bases. Trimming removed 5 bases from V and 6 bases from J; junction bases left unmatched: 6. The CDR3 is 14 amino acids. Germline V gene lookup returns CDR1 MNHEY and CDR2 SMNVEV (reference sequence). The CDR3 is CASSSRGLTQPQHF. CDR3 nucleotides: TGTGCCAGCAGTAGCAGGGGGCTAACTCAGCCCCAGCATTTT.

The chain uses TRBV29-1 and TRBJ2-1; D is uncertain. This CDR3 has 12 residues. Germline lookup yields CDR1 SQVTM and CDR2 ANQGSEA. Deletions cut 6 bases from V and 4 bases from J, with 10 bases between. In DNA, the CDR3 is TGCAGCGTCCTCCCTCCTTACAATGAGCAGTTCTTC. It is translated as CSVLPPYNEQFF.

This CDR3 is CASSLVAGRAYEQYF. CDR3 sequence (DNA): TGCGCCAGCAGCTTGGTCGCGGGGAGGGCCTACGAGCAGTACTTC. The chain couples TRBV5-1 to TRBJ2-7; 7 bases line up with TRBD2. The V segment lost 0 bases and the J segment 2 bases; nucleotides outside the gene matches: 5. This CDR3 comprises 15 residues. The germline V gene has CDR1 SGHRS and CDR2 YFSETQ. The full variable domain, completed using reference TRBV5-1 and TRBJ2-7, is KAGVTQTPRYLIKTRGQQVTLSCSPISGHRSVSWYQQTPGQGLQFLFEYFSETQRNKGNFPGRFSGRQFSNSRSEMNVSTLELGDSALYLCASSLVAGRAYEQYFGPGTRLTVT.

This clone was picked up a small number of times. This chain connects TRBV6-1 to TRBJ1-2, with D uncertain. This CDR3 has 13 residues. Trimming cost V 10 bases and J 6 bases, with 18 bases left between them. Germline V lookup: CDR1 MNHNS, CDR2 SASEGT. Here the CDR3 DNA reads TGTGCCATCAACCACGCTCACAGAGATGGCTACACCTTC. Protein: CAINHAHRDGYTF.

In DNA form, the CDR3 reads TGTGCCAGCAGGGACAGGTGGGTCACCGCCGAGCAGTACTTC. Its translation: CASRDRWVTAEQYF. V is TRBV11-1 and J is TRBJ2-7; 7 bases are a match to TRBD1. CDR1 is SGHAT and CDR2 is FQDESV in the germline V gene (reference sequence). Unmatched junction bases numbered 11, after V lost 6 bases and J lost 6 bases. The CDR3 is 14 amino acids.

This chain connects TRBV5-1 to TRBJ2-3; D may be TRBD2 (6 bases). V dropped 6 bases and J dropped 0 bases, with 11 bases sitting between them. The CDR3 has 14 residues. CDR1 is SGHRS and CDR2 is YFSETQ in the germline V gene. Written as DNA, the CDR3 is TGCGCCAGCACCCCGGGACTTAGCACAGATACGCAGTATTTT. It yields the protein CASTPGLSTDTQYF.

Only a few counts were recorded for this clone. The rearrangement uses TRBV10-3 and TRBJ1-1; possibly TRBD1 for D (6 bases). The CDR3 length is 17 residues. Trimming removed 4 bases from V and 0 bases from J, with 18 bases in between. Germline lookup yields CDR1 ENHRY and CDR2 SYGVKD. The DNA of the CDR3 is TGTGCCATCAGTGGCGTTGAGGGGGGGCTGATGAACACTGAAGCTTTCTTT. Amino acid sequence: CAISGVEGGLMNTEAFF.

The chain has TRBV18 and TRBJ1-2; 7 positions agree with TRBD1. Germline loops: CDR1 KGHSH, CDR2 LQKENI. The CDR3 has 16 amino acids. With 1 base clipped from V and 2 bases from J, the junction kept 7 bases outside the gene matches. The CDR3 nucleotides read TGTGCCAGCTCACCACAGGGGACAGACATCAACTATGGCTACACCTTC. It specifies CASSPQGTDINYGYTF. The variable domain in full, completed from reference TRBV18 and TRBJ1-2, reads NAGVMQNPRHLVRRRGQEARLRCSPMKGHSHVYWYRQLPEEGLKFMVYLQKENIIDESGMPKERFSAEFPKEGPSILRIQQVVRGDSAAYFCASSPQGTDINYGYTFGSGTRLTVV.